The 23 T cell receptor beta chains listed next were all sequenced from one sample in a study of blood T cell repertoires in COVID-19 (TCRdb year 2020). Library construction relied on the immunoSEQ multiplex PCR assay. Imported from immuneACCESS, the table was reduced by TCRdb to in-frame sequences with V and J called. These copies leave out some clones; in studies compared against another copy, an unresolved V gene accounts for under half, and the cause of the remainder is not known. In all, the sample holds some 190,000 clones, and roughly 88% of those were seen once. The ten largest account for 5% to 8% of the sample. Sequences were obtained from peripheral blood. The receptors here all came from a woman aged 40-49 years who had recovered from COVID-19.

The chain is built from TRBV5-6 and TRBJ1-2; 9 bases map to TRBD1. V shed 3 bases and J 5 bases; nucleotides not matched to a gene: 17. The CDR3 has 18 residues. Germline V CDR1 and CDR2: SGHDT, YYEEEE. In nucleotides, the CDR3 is TGTGCCAGCAGCTCACTCCGGGACAGGGAAGGATTTTGGTATGGCTACACCTTC. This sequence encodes CASSSLRDREGFWYGYTF.

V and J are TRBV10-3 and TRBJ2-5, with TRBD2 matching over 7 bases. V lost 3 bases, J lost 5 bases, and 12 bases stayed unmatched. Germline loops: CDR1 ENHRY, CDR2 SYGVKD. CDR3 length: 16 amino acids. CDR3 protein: CAISDLVGGSFETQYF. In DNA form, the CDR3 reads TGTGCCATCAGTGACTTGGTGGGGGGGAGCTTTGAGACCCAGTACTTC.

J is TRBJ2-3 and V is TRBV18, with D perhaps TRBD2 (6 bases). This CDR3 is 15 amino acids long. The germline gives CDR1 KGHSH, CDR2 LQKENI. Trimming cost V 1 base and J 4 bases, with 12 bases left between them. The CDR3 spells CASSPLEGFPDTQYF. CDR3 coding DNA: TGTGCCAGCTCACCACTGGAGGGGTTCCCAGATACGCAGTATTTT.

The DNA for the CDR3 is TGCACCAGCAGCCCTAGCGGGAGGCAGGGAGATACGCAGTATTTT. This gives the protein CTSSPSGRQGDTQYF. The J gene is TRBJ2-3, the V gene TRBV1; TRBD2, the table's D call, was not compared with the DNA. TRBV1 is an annotated pseudogene. The CDR3 sequence is 15 residues long.

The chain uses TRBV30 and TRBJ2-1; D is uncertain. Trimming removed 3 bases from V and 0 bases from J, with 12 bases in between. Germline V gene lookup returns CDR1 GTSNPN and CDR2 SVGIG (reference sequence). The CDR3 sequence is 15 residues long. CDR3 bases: TGTGCCTGGAGCGCGGAGCGCAACTCCTACAATGAGCAGTTCTTC. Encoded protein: CAWSAERNSYNEQFF.

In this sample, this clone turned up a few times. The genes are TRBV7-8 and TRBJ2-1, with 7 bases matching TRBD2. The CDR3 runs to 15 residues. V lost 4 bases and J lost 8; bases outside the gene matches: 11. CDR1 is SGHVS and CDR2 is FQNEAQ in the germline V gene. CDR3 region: CASSSRGGGTYEQFF. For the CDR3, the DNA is TGTGCCAGCAGCTCCCGTGGGGGAGGGACCTATGAGCAGTTCTTC.

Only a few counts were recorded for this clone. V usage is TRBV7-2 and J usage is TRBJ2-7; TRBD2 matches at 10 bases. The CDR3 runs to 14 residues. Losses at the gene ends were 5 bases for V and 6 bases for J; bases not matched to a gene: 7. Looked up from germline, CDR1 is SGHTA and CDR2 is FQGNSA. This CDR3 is CASSRTSGTAEQYF. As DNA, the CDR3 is TGTGCCAGCAGCCGTACTAGCGGGACCGCCGAGCAGTACTTC.

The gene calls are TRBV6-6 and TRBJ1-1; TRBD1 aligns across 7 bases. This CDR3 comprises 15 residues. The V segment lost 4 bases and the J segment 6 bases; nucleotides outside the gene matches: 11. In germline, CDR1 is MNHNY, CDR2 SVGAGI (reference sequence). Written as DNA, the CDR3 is TGTGCCAGCAGTTTCAATCCCTCCACAGGGGCTGAAGCTTTCTTT. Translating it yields CASSFNPSTGAEAFF.

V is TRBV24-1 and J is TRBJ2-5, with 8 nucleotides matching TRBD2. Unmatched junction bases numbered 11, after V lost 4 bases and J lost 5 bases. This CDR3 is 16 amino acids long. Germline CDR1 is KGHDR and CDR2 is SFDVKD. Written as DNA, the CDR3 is TGTGCCACCAGTGACCCCATATCGGGAGGGCTGGAGACCCAGTACTTC. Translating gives CATSDPISGGLETQYF.

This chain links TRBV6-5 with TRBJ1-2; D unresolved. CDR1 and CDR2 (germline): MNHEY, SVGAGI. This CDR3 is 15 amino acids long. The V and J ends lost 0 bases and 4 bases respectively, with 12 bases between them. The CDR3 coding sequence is TGTGCCAGCAGTTACTCAAAAACTGCCGGCTATGGCTACACCTTC. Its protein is CASSYSKTAGYGYTF.

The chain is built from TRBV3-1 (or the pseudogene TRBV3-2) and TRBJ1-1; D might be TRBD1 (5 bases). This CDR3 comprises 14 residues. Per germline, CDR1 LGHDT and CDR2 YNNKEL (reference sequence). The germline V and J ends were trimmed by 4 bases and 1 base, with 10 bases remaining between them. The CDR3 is CASSRLDRNTEAFF. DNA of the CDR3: TGTGCCAGCAGCCGATTAGACAGGAACACTGAAGCTTTCTTT.

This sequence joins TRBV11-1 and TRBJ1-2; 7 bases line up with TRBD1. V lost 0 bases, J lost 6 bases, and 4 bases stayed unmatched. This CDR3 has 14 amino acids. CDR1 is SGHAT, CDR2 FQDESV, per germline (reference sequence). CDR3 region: CASSLAKGAHGYTF. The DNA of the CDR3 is TGTGCCAGCAGCTTAGCGAAGGGGGCTCATGGCTACACCTTC. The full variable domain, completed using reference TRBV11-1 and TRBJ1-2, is EAEVAQSPRYKITEKSQAVAFWCDPISGHATLYWYRQILGQGPELLVQFQDESVVDDSQLPKDRFSAERLKGVDSTLKIQPAELGDSAMYLCASSLAKGAHGYTFGSGTRLTVV.

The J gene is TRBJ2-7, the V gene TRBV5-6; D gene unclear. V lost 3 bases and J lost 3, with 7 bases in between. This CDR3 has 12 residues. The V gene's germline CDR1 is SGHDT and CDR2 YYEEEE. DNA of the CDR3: TGTGCCAGCAGCTGGAGTATCTACGAGCAGTACTTC. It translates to CASSWSIYEQYF. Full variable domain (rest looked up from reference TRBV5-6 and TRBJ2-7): DAGVTQSPTHLIKTRGQQVTLRCSPKSGHDTVSWYQQALGQGPQFIFQYYEEEERQRGNFPDRFSGHQFPNYSSELNVNALLLGDSALYLCASSWSIYEQYFGPGTRLTVT.

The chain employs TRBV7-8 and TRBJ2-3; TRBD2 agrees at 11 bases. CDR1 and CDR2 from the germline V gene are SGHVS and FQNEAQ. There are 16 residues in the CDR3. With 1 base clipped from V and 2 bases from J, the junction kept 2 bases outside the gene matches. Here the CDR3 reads CASSLETSGTTDTQYF. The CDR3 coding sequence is TGTGCCAGCAGCTTAGAGACTAGCGGGACCACAGATACGCAGTATTTT.

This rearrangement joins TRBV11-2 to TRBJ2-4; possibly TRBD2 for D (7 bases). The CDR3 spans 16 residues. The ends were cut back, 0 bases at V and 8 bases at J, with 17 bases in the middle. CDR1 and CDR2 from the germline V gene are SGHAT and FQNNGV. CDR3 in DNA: TGTGCCAGCAGCTTAGAGGGGGGGCTAGCGAGAGACATTCAGTACTTC. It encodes CASSLEGGLARDIQYF. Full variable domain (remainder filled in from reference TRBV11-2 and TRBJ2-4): EAGVAQSPRYKIIEKRQSVAFWCNPISGHATLYWYQQILGQGPKLLIQFQNNGVVDDSQLPKDRFSAERLKGVDSTLKIQPAKLEDSAVYLCASSLEGGLARDIQYFGAGTRLSVL.

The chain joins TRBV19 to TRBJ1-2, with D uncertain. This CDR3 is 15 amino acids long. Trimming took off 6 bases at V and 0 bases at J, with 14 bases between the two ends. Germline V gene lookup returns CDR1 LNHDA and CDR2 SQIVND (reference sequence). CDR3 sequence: CASRSQASTNYGYTF. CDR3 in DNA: TGTGCCAGTAGGAGTCAGGCGTCTACTAACTATGGCTACACCTTC.

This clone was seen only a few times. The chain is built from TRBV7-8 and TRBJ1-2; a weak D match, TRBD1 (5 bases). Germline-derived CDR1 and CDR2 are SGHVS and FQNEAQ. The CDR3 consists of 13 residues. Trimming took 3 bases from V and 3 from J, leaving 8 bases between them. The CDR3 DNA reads TGTGCCAGCAGCTTCAAGACAGACTATGGCTACACCTTC. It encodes CASSFKTDYGYTF.

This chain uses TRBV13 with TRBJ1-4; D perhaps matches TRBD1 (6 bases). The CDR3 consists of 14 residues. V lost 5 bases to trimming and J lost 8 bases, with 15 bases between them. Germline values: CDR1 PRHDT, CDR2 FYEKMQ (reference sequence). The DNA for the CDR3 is TGTGCCAGCAGCAGAGGGGGGGTGCGCGAAAAACTGTTTTTT. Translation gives CASSRGGVREKLFF.

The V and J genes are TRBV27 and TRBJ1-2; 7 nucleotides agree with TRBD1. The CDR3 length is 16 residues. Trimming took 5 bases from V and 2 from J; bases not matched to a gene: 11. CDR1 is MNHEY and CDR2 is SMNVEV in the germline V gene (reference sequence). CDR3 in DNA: TGTGCCAGCAGTACGACCCGGGGACAGAAGAACTATGGCTACACCTTC. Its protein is CASSTTRGQKNYGYTF.

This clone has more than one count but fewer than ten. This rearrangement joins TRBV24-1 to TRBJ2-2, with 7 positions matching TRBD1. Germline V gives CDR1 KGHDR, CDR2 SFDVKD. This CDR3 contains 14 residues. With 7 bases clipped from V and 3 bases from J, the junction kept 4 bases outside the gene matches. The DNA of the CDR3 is TGTGCCACCAGGCCGGGACAGCACACCGGGGAGCTGTTTTTT. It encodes CATRPGQHTGELFF.

The chain's CDR3 is CASSLQGETNYGYTF. The CDR3 coding sequence is TGTGCCAGCTCACTCCAGGGGGAGACTAACTATGGCTACACCTTC. The chain uses TRBV18 and TRBJ1-2, with 7 bases matching TRBD1. Germline-derived CDR1 and CDR2 are KGHSH and LQKENI. The CDR3 runs 15 residues. V lost 4 bases, J lost 0 bases, and 5 bases stayed unmatched. The full variable domain, its missing parts supplied by reference TRBV18 and TRBJ1-2, is NAGVMQNPRHLVRRRGQEARLRCSPMKGHSHVYWYRQLPEEGLKFMVYLQKENIIDESGMPKERFSAEFPKEGPSILRIQQVVRGDSAAYFCASSLQGETNYGYTFGSGTRLTVV.

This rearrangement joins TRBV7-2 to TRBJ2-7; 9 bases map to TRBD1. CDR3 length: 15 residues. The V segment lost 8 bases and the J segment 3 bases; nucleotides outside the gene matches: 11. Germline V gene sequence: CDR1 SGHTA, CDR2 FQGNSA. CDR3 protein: CASSASLDRGYEQYF. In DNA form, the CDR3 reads TGTGCCAGCTCGGCTTCTTTGGACAGGGGCTACGAGCAGTACTTC.

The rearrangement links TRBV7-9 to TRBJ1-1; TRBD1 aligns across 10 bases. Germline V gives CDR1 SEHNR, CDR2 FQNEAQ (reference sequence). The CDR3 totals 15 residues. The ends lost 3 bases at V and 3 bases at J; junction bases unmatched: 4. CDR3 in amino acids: CASSFTGTGDTEAFF. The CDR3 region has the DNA TGTGCCAGCAGCTTCACGGGGACAGGGGACACTGAAGCTTTCTTT. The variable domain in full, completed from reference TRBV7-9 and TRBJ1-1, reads DTGVSQNPRHKITKRGQNVTFRCDPISEHNRLYWYRQTLGQGPEFLTYFQNEAQLEKSRLLSDRFSAERPKGSFSTLEIQRTEQGDSAMYLCASSFTGTGDTEAFFGQGTRLTVV.